One sample yielded the 2 T cell receptor beta chains listed below, sequenced in a study of breast tumors, draining lymph nodes, adjacent tissues. One entry per CDR3 protein, called by TCRdb with MiXCR from the multiplex PCR reads. There are tens of thousands of distinct CDR3 sequences in the sample; around 28% occur only once, and 8.1% lies in the top ten. Samples came from axillary lymph nodes draining the breast cancer. Material: axillary lymph node tissue. These receptors were obtained from a female donor with breast cancer. Some clones in this sample may be carry-over from other donors' samples.

The V gene is TRBV24-1, the J gene TRBJ2-3; no firm D call. CDR1 and CDR2 (germline): KGHDR, SFDVKD. There are 15 residues in the CDR3. V lost 2 bases, J lost 5 bases, and 13 bases lay in between. The CDR3 here is CATSDYSSQRDTQYF. The CDR3 nucleotides read TGTGCCACCAGTGATTACTCCAGCCAGAGAGATACGCAGTATTTT.

This clonotype was observed at least ten times. The rearrangement links TRBV27 to TRBJ2-7; TRBD2 matches 7 bases. V shed 6 bases, J shed 0 bases, and the junction held 8 bases outside the gene matches. The CDR3 is 15 amino acids. Per the germline V gene, CDR1 is MNHEY and CDR2 is SMNVEV (reference sequence). The CDR3 DNA follows: TGTGCCAGCAGCTGGGGGGGAGCAGTCTCCTACGAGCAGTACTTC. This encodes CASSWGGAVSYEQYF.